Below are 25 T cell receptor beta chains sequenced from a single sample in a study of T cells after yellow fever vaccination (dated by TCRdb to the late 2010s). Read against the paper, the sample's treatment or condition label means: live attenuated yellow fever vaccine strain. Libraries came from 5' RACE. The sequencer listed for this sample is Illumina HiSeq 2500. TCRdb reran the public reads through fastp at Q25 and MiXCR, keeping productive beta chains. Rows are combined by CDR3 protein, so each entry shows the most common genes and DNA. The sample records approximately 300,000 distinct CDR3 sequences, roughly 6.8% of which are singletons. The ten largest make up over 15% of the sample. Sequencing was performed on PBMCs, taken more than 40 days after the first yellow fever vaccination. The receptors here all came from a man aged 18 to 29 who received the YFV17D yellow fever vaccine.

The CDR3 DNA sequence: TGCAGCGTTGAAGCCAGCGGGGGGGCCAGTCCGATCCGCGAGCAGTTCTTC. Encoded protein: CSVEASGGASPIREQFF. The rearrangement uses TRBV29-1 and TRBJ2-1; 10 positions agree with TRBD2. V lost 1 base to trimming and J lost 10 bases; unmatched junction nucleotides: 16. Germline-derived CDR1 and CDR2 are SQVTM and ANQGSEA. The CDR3 is 17 residues long.

This clonotype has ten or more counts. V gene TRBV18 combines with J gene TRBJ1-1, with D perhaps matching TRBD1 (5 bases). The CDR3 covers 14 residues. Trimming took 6 bases from V and 0 from J, leaving 11 bases between them. The germline V gene encodes CDR1 KGHSH and CDR2 LQKENI. In DNA, the CDR3 is TGTGCCAGCTCCTCCCAGGGACTGAACACTGAAGCTTTCTTT. Translating gives CASSSQGLNTEAFF.

The J gene is TRBJ1-5, the V gene TRBV12-3 or TRBV12-4, with a weak D call TRBD1 (6 bases). This CDR3 comprises 15 residues. V lost 3 bases, J lost 3 bases, and 12 bases lay in between. CDR3 bases: TGTGCCAGCAGTTTGGGCAGGGGTTTCAATCAGCCCCAGCATTTT. Protein sequence: CASSLGRGFNQPQHF.

This clonotype was seen ten or more times. The chain has TRBV19 and TRBJ1-1; D gene ambiguous. In germline, CDR1 is LNHDA, CDR2 SQIVND (reference sequence). This CDR3 has 14 residues. The V gene lost 7 bases and the J gene lost 4 bases, with 16 bases spanning the gap. Here the CDR3 reads CASTGDRRVTEAFF. CDR3 nucleotide sequence: TGTGCCAGTACCGGGGATAGACGAGTCACTGAAGCTTTCTTT.

The CDR3 DNA follows: TGCAGTGCTAAGACCACCCCCAGGTCAGATACGCAGTATTTT. This sequence encodes CSAKTTPRSDTQYF. This rearrangement joins TRBV20-1 to TRBJ2-3; no firm D call. Trimming shortened V by 4 bases and J by 4 bases, and 15 bases separated the two germline ends. The CDR3 runs 14 residues. In germline, CDR1 is DFQATT, CDR2 SNEGSKA (reference sequence).

This clonotype was seen many times. V usage is TRBV11-1 and J usage is TRBJ2-1; 8 positions agree with TRBD2. The CDR3 extends over 16 amino acids. The germline V gene has CDR1 SGHAT and CDR2 FQDESV (reference sequence). The V and J ends lost 2 bases and 4 bases, in that order; junction bases with no gene match: 7. The CDR3 DNA reads as TGTGCCAGCAGCTTAATACGGCGGGGGGCGTACAATGAGCAGTTCTTC. It codes for CASSLIRRGAYNEQFF.

This clonotype was seen more than once but under ten times. This chain joins TRBV20-1 and TRBJ2-3; D may be TRBD1 (5 bases). This CDR3 is 14 amino acids long. Trimming cost V 2 bases and J 2 bases, with 11 bases left between them. In germline, CDR1 is DFQATT, CDR2 SNEGSKA (reference sequence). The CDR3 loop is CSARQGGFTDTQYF. CDR3 nucleotides: TGCAGTGCTAGACAGGGTGGATTCACAGATACGCAGTATTTT.

This clonotype was seen a handful of times. The chain uses TRBV7-9 and TRBJ1-6; D uncertain. The germline V gene has CDR1 SEHNR and CDR2 FQNEAQ (reference sequence). The CDR3 spans 12 residues. V lost 8 bases and J lost 10, with 12 bases in between. CDR3 loop: CASGSEGSPLHF. The CDR3 bases are TGTGCCAGCGGGAGCGAGGGCTCACCCCTCCACTTT.

The V and J genes are TRBV20-1 and TRBJ1-2, with 11 nucleotides matching TRBD1. J lost 5 bases, V lost 0 bases, and 5 bases had no gene match. This CDR3 comprises 15 residues. Germline values: CDR1 DFQATT, CDR2 SNEGSKA (reference sequence). This CDR3 reads CSARDLGQGGYGYTF. In DNA form, the CDR3 reads TGCAGTGCTAGAGACCTGGGACAGGGGGGGTATGGCTACACCTTC.

As for this clonotype: A much larger clonotype is one base distant, so this may be a read error. The CDR3 sequence: CASSQRQGFLYEQYF. In DNA, the CDR3 is TGCGCCAGCAGCCAACGACAGGGGTTCCTCTACGAGCAGTACTTC. The chain employs TRBV4-3 and TRBJ2-7; 8 positions match TRBD1. After removal of 2 bases from V and 3 bases from J, the junction contained 6 bases not matched to a gene. The length of the CDR3 is 15 residues. The V gene's germline CDR1 is LGHNA and CDR2 YSLEER.

This clonotype was recorded many times. This chain uses TRBV12-3 or TRBV12-4 with TRBJ1-1, with 8 bases fitting TRBD1. Unmatched junction bases numbered 6, after V lost 6 bases and J lost 9 bases. There are 12 residues in the CDR3. The CDR3 sequence is CASRRDRLKAFF. DNA for the CDR3: TGTGCCAGCAGGAGGGACAGGTTAAAAGCTTTCTTT.

V gene TRBV4-3 combines with J gene TRBJ2-5, with D unresolved. Between the trimmed V and J ends, which lost 0 bases and 5 bases, there was a span of 7 bases. Germline-derived CDR1 and CDR2 are LGHNA and YSLEER. This CDR3 comprises 13 residues. CDR3 in amino acids: CASSQELEETQYF. DNA of the CDR3: TGCGCCAGCAGCCAAGAGTTGGAGGAGACCCAGTACTTC.

This clonotype was counted ten times or more. The chain couples TRBV12-3 or TRBV12-4 to TRBJ2-3; tentatively, D is TRBD2 (5 bases). CDR3 size: 15 residues. V gave up 3 bases and J gave up 1 base, with 11 bases separating them. The CDR3 reads CASSLRGWGTDTQYF. As DNA, the CDR3 is TGTGCCAGCAGTTTGAGAGGGTGGGGCACAGATACGCAGTATTTT.

This chain joins TRBV20-1 and TRBJ2-1; tentative D call: TRBD2 (5 bases). V was cut by 1 base and J by 4 bases, with 11 bases left in between. CDR3 size: 14 residues. Germline V gene sequence: CDR1 DFQATT, CDR2 SNEGSKA (reference sequence). CDR3 protein: CSARVAIGYNEQFF. CDR3 bases: TGCAGTGCTAGAGTAGCGATAGGTTACAATGAGCAGTTCTTC.

This clonotype has a handful of counts. The genes are TRBV6-5 and TRBJ1-6, with TRBD1 as a possible D gene (5 bases). Trimming removed 6 bases from V and 10 bases from J, with 13 bases in between. The CDR3 is 13 residues long. The germline gives CDR1 MNHEY, CDR2 SVGAGI. The CDR3 region is CASRSSGGSPLHF. The CDR3 coding sequence is TGTGCCAGCAGGTCGAGCGGGGGGTCACCCCTCCACTTT.

In its sample, this clonotype was seen a few times. CDR3 amino acids: CSAKQGPSTDTQYF. Written as DNA, the CDR3 is TGCAGTGCTAAACAGGGACCTAGCACAGATACGCAGTATTTT. This sequence joins TRBV20-1 and TRBJ2-3; a weak D match, TRBD1 (6 bases). The germline V gene encodes CDR1 DFQATT and CDR2 SNEGSKA (reference sequence). This CDR3 is built from 14 residues. The germline V and J ends were trimmed by 4 bases and 0 bases, with 11 bases remaining between them.

This clonotype was counted between two and nine times. The gene calls are TRBV4-1 and TRBJ2-5; no definite D call. CDR3 length: 16 amino acids. Germline assignment: CDR1 MGHRA and CDR2 YSYEKL. V was cut by 4 bases and J by 0 bases, with 15 bases left in between. CDR3 in amino acids: CASSPIPNGHQETQYF. DNA of the CDR3: TGCGCCAGCAGCCCCATCCCCAACGGACACCAAGAGACCCAGTACTTC.

This clonotype turned up a few times. The V and J genes are TRBV6-5 and TRBJ2-1; no reliable D call. Germline V lookup: CDR1 MNHEY, CDR2 SVGAGI. V lost 0 bases, J lost 5 bases, and 11 bases lay in between. The CDR3 is 15 residues long. The CDR3 protein is CASSYSARRDNEQFF. The CDR3 DNA is TGTGCCAGCAGTTACTCGGCACGCCGGGACAATGAGCAGTTCTTC.

The rearrangement joins TRBV30 to TRBJ1-6; TRBD1 aligns across 8 bases. Looked up from germline, CDR1 is GTSNPN and CDR2 is SVGIG (reference sequence). The CDR3 extends over 15 amino acids. Trimming cost V 0 bases and J 9 bases; bases outside gene matches: 7. The CDR3 region is CAWSVGTGGISPLHF. DNA of the CDR3: TGTGCCTGGAGTGTAGGAACAGGGGGTATTTCACCCCTCCACTTT.

This clonotype was seen more than once but under ten times. The chain carries TRBV6-1 and TRBJ2-2, with D perhaps TRBD1 (6 bases). V shed 6 bases and J shed 2 bases, with 13 bases lying between them. The germline V gene has CDR1 MNHNS and CDR2 SASEGT. CDR3 length: 15 amino acids. Here the CDR3 DNA reads TGTGCCAGCAGATTCGGACAGACAAACACCGGGGAGCTGTTTTTT. Its translation: CASRFGQTNTGELFF.

This clonotype was counted a few times. In DNA form, the CDR3 reads TGCAGCGTTGGGGAGGCTGGAAACACCATATATTTT. Its protein is CSVGEAGNTIYF. The V and J genes are TRBV29-1 and TRBJ1-3; no firm D call. The length of the CDR3 is 12 residues. Trimming took off 4 bases at V and 2 bases at J, with 6 bases between the two ends. The germline CDR1 and CDR2 sequences are SQVTM and ANQGSEA.

This chain joins TRBV5-6 and TRBJ2-2; a possible D gene is TRBD1 (6 bases). CDR1 SGHDT and CDR2 YYEEEE come from the germline V gene. The CDR3 contains 16 residues. The germline V and J ends were trimmed by 4 bases and 4 bases, with 17 bases remaining between them. The CDR3: CASSKKGSGATGELFF. The CDR3, as DNA: TGTGCCAGCAGCAAAAAGGGGTCAGGGGCCACCGGGGAGCTGTTTTTT.

Points on this clonotype: Germline is not matched at one junction end, which may reflect a read error. This chain connects TRBV20-1 to TRBJ2-2; 7 nucleotides agree with TRBD1. This CDR3 has 17 amino acids. Germline V lookup: CDR1 DFQATT, CDR2 SNEGSKA (reference sequence). CDR3 bases: TGCTGTGCTAGAGATACAATGACAGGGACGCACACCGGGGAGCTGTTTTTT. It translates to CCARDTMTGTHTGELFF.

This clonotype appeared a few times. The chain employs TRBV5-1 and TRBJ1-5; D is ambiguous. This CDR3 is 15 amino acids long. Per germline, CDR1 SGHRS and CDR2 YFSETQ. V shed 0 bases and J shed 0 bases, with 7 bases lying between them. The CDR3 sequence: CASSLGGFSNQPQHF. The CDR3 DNA reads as TGCGCCAGCAGCTTGGGAGGATTTAGCAATCAGCCCCAGCATTTT.

This clonotype was picked up many times. The chain carries TRBV7-2 and TRBJ1-5, with D maybe TRBD1 (5 bases). CDR3 length: 14 amino acids. Per germline, CDR1 SGHTA and CDR2 FQGNSA. The V end lost 4 bases, the J end lost 4 bases, and 11 bases lay between the germline ends. CDR3 nucleotides: TGTGCCAGCAGCTCGCGGGGGGGAAATCAGCCCCAGCATTTT. Protein product: CASSSRGGNQPQHF. Full variable domain (remainder filled in from reference TRBV7-2 and TRBJ1-5): GAGVSQSPSNKVTEKGKDVELRCDPISGHTALYWYRQSLGQGLEFLIYFQGNSAPDKSGLPSDRFSAERTGGSVSTLTIQRTQQEDSAVYLCASSSRGGNQPQHFGDGTRLSIL.